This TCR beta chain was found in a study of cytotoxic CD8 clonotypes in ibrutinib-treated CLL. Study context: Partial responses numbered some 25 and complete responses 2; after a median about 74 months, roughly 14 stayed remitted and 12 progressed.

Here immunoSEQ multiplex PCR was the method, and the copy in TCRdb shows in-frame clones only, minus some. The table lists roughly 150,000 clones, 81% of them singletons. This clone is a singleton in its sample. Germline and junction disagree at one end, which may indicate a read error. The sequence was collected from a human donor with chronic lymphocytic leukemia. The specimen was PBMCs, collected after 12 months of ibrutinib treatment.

The CDR3 here is CASSYGGSWFYAF. The CDR3 nucleotides are TGTGCCAGCAGTTACGGGGGGTCCTGGTTCTACGCCTTC. V is TRBV6-5 and J is TRBJ1-2; D might be TRBD1 (5 bases). CDR1 is MNHEY, CDR2 SVGAGI, per germline. This CDR3 is built from 13 residues.